This T cell receptor beta chain was identified during a study of CD8+ T cells in alopecia areata. CDR1 GTSNPN and CDR2 SVGIG come from the germline V gene (reference sequence). The CDR3 spans 12 residues. Trimming removed 5 bases at V and 0 bases at J, with 5 bases between. Sequencing relied on a cDNA template that was reverse transcribed from extracted RNA. Clones were sequenced by immunoSEQ multiplex PCR, and TCRdb holds only the in-frame ones, with some missing. This sample has some 170,000 clones, with 50% to 75% found just once. Regarding treatment: oral pan-JAK inhibitor, 5-10 mg twice daily. The source of this sequence is a human donor with alopecia areata. Sequenced here: CD4+ T cells sorted from blood, sampled at roughly week 55, from a patient treated with tofacitinib. This chain joins TRBV30 and TRBJ1-3, with D unresolved. The CDR3 DNA is TGTGCCTGGCAATACTCTGGAAACACCATATATTTT. Amino acids: CAWQYSGNTIYF.